This T cell receptor beta chain was observed in a study of CD8 T cells in ankylosing spondylitis. Study-level findings and limits: Clones linked to the disease showed a CD8+ phenotype. They occurred at relatively low frequencies in peripheral blood. One TCR beta motif, made up of several highly homologous variants, appeared characteristic of ankylosing spondylitis blood.

CDR1 is SGHTA and CDR2 is FQGTGA in the germline V gene. Trimming took 2 bases from V and 0 from J, leaving 8 bases between them. The CDR3 has 15 residues. As concerns this clonotype: What it recognizes is unknown.

TCRdb independently ran MiXCR on the 5' RACE reads; one entry per CDR3 protein. The sample records 130,000 or so distinct CDR3 sequences, around 7% being singletons. The V and J genes are TRBV7-3 and TRBJ2-1; the D is unclear. Sequenced sample: blood, either unsorted or a sorted T cell fraction (not recorded which). This receptor was taken from a male donor with ankylosing spondylitis or in good health (not recorded which). As DNA, the CDR3 is TGTGCCAGCAGCTTACCGGCGAGCTCCTACAATGAGCAGTTCTTC. It specifies CASSLPASSYNEQFF.